The entry that follows covers one TCR beta chain sequence. Germline is not matched at one junction end, which may reflect a read error. CDR3 size: 16 residues. Germline CDR1 reads LNHDA; CDR2 reads SQIVND (reference sequence). The data are from a study of blood T cell repertoires in COVID-19. Original data processing: Amplification of reference gene primers was used by the study to estimate nucleated cell counts. Profiling relied on immunoSEQ multiplex PCR, and the TCRdb table lists in-frame clones only, not all of them. V and J calls and clone size are copied from that table; D and trimming were computed from the DNA. The data hold 290,000 or so clones, with around nine tenths observed a single time.

This chain uses TRBV19 with TRBJ1-1; 8 positions match TRBD1. Input material: PBMCs or T cells enriched from blood (not recorded which). This sequence was found in a woman aged 18-29 years who had recovered from COVID-19. The CDR3 loop reads CASSPWTGTYNNEAFF. Written as DNA, the CDR3 is TGTGCCAGTAGTCCCTGGACAGGGACCTACAACAATGAAGCTTTCTTT.